This is a list of T cell receptor beta chains from one sample in a study of spatial heterogeneity in lung cancer. TCRdb reprocessed the 5' RACE reads with MiXCR, giving one entry per CDR3 protein. The sample contains approximately 52,000 distinct CDR3 sequences, over 5.5% of which appear only once. Sequencing used PBMCs, obtained at surgery. Source of these receptors: a female donor with early-stage non-small cell lung cancer. Both conserved end residues are part of each CDR3. The D gene is left open where the match is weak. Some rows have no size entry. The others give once, few or many, or a class for an expanded clone.

TRBJ2-3	TRBV7-2	15	many	TRBD1	TGTGCCAGCAGCCCGCGGACAGGGGATGTTGATACGCAGTATTTT	CASSPRTGDVDTQYF
TRBJ2-7	TRBV20-1	15	few	NA	TGCAGTGCTAGTGGTCGGAAGGGTTGGGGTTACGAGCAGTACTTC	CSASGRKGWGYEQYF
TRBJ2-7	TRBV12-3/TRBV12-4	12	NA	NA	TGTGCCAGCAGTCTGGGGGGAAACGAGCAGTACTTC	CASSLGGNEQYF
TRBJ1-5	TRBV30	13	NA	NA	TGTGCCTGGAGGAGCAGGGGCAATCAGCCCCAGCATTTT	CAWRSRGNQPQHF
TRBJ1-2	TRBV28	15	many	NA	TGTGCCAGCAGTTTATTCACGTCAGGGGAGAATGGCTACACCTTC	CASSLFTSGENGYTF
TRBJ2-2	TRBV7-7	15	few	TRBD1	TGTGCCAGCAGCCGGGACAGGGGGTCGACCGGGGAGCTGTTTTTT	CASSRDRGSTGELFF
TRBJ1-5	TRBV6-2/TRBV6-3	16	many	NA	TGTGCCAGCAGTTGGGCCGACAGACCTAGCAATCAGCCCCAGCATTTT	CASSWADRPSNQPQHF
TRBJ2-3	TRBV7-7	13	many	NA	TGTGCCAGCAGCTTAGCCAGGGGAGATACGCAGTATTTT	CASSLARGDTQYF
TRBJ1-1	TRBV30	11	NA	NA	TGTGCCTGGACAGGGTCCGCTGAAGCTTTCTTT	CAWTGSAEAFF
TRBJ2-1	TRBV20-1	14	NA	NA	TGCAGTGCACGGGAACTACCGATCGACAATGAGCAGTTCTTC	CSARELPIDNEQFF
TRBJ2-7	TRBV20-1	15	many	TRBD1	TGCAGTGCTAGCGCCGGGACAGTGAGGCCCCTGGAGCAGTACTTC	CSASAGTVRPLEQYF
TRBJ2-7	TRBV11-2	14	many	TRBD1	TGTGCCAGCAGCCCTTCCACAGGGGGCTACGAGCAGTACTTC	CASSPSTGGYEQYF
TRBJ2-7	TRBV27	14	many	NA	TGTGCCAGCAGTTTATCGGACCGCTCCTACGAGCAGTACTTC	CASSLSDRSYEQYF
TRBJ1-5	TRBV7-9	14	many	NA	TGTGCCAGCAGCTTCGAAGGTCAGAATCAGCCCCAGCATTTT	CASSFEGQNQPQHF
TRBJ1-2	TRBV11-2	13	many	NA	TGTGCCAGCAGCTTATCTCGGACAGATGGCTACACCTTC	CASSLSRTDGYTF
TRBJ2-7	TRBV29-1	13	many	NA	TGCAGCGTTGTCTGGGACAAACCTTACGAGCAGTACTTC	CSVVWDKPYEQYF
TRBJ1-5	TRBV2	17	few	NA	TGTGCCAGCAGAACCGGGCTCCGCGGGGGGAGTGATCAGCCCCAGCATTTT	CASRTGLRGGSDQPQHF
TRBJ2-5	TRBV7-8	14	NA	NA	TGTGCCAGCAGCTTAGATCTAGCCCTGGAGACCCAGTACTTC	CASSLDLALETQYF
TRBJ2-7	TRBV10-2	15	NA	TRBD2	TGCGCCAGCAGTCTAGCGGGGGGCCAATTCTACGAGCAGTACTTC	CASSLAGGQFYEQYF
TRBJ1-1	TRBV5-1	15	many	NA	TGCGCCAGCAGCCCGCTTTCCCAGGGGAACACTGAAGCTTTCTTT	CASSPLSQGNTEAFF
TRBJ2-3	TRBV9	18	many	TRBD2	TGTGCCAGCAGCGTAGCGGCATCCGGTAGCGGGGGGGCAGATACGCAGTATTTT	CASSVAASGSGGADTQYF
TRBJ1-3	TRBV5-1	17	many	NA	TGCGCCAGCAGCTTGACCTGGTCAGGCGAGATCGGAAACACCATATATTTT	CASSLTWSGEIGNTIYF
TRBJ2-1	TRBV7-2	15	many	NA	TGTGCCAGCAGCTCAAATCCTAACCCTACATCCGGGCAGTTCTTC	CASSSNPNPTSGQFF
TRBJ1-2	TRBV19	14	many	TRBD1	TGTGCCAGTACCATCCAGACAGGGGCTTATGGCTACACCTTC	CASTIQTGAYGYTF
TRBJ1-5	TRBV20-1	12	NA	NA	TGCAGTGCTAGCAGTAGCAATCAGCCCCAGCATTTT	CSASSSNQPQHF
TRBJ2-3	TRBV28	14	many	NA	TGTGCCAGCAGTTTCTCAGGGGCGACAGATACGCAGTATTTT	CASSFSGATDTQYF
TRBJ1-5	TRBV5-1	14	many	NA	TGCGCCAGCAGCTGGGGGGTTGGCAATCAGCCCCAGCATTTT	CASSWGVGNQPQHF
TRBJ2-3	TRBV6-2/TRBV6-3	15	NA	TRBD2	TGTGCCAGCAGTTACTACCCGTCGGGAGGAGATACGCAGTATTTT	CASSYYPSGGDTQYF
TRBJ2-5	TRBV24-1	13	few	NA	TGTGCCACCAGTGACCTGCTCCAAGAGACCCAGTACTTC	CATSDLLQETQYF
TRBJ2-5	TRBV12-3/TRBV12-4	15	many	NA	TGTGCCAGCAGCAAGACCGACGTCGGATCAGAGACCCAGTACTTC	CASSKTDVGSETQYF
TRBJ2-1	TRBV7-9	15	many	NA	TGTGCCAGCAGCTTTCAGCCCTCGGGGTGGAATGAGCAGTTCTTC	CASSFQPSGWNEQFF
TRBJ1-6	TRBV28	15	many	NA	TGTGCCAGCAGTCCTCCGGGAGGGTCACATTCACCTCTCCACTTT	CASSPPGGSHSPLHF
TRBJ1-2	TRBV7-3	15	many	NA	TGTGCCAGCAGCTTGGGCCCCGGAGAGGCTTATGGCTACACCTTC	CASSLGPGEAYGYTF
TRBJ1-2	TRBV28	12	many	NA	TGTGCCAGCAGGGACAGTAACTATGGCTACACCTTC	CASRDSNYGYTF
TRBJ1-3	TRBV25-1	14	few	NA	TGTGCCAGCAGGCGGTCCAGCTCTGGAAACACCATATATTTT	CASRRSSSGNTIYF
TRBJ2-1	TRBV20-1	16	few	TRBD1	TGCAGTGCTAGAGATCCCGGACAGGCCAACTACAATGAGCAGTTCTTC	CSARDPGQANYNEQFF
TRBJ2-3	TRBV29-1	12	many	NA	TGCAGCGGGGACATAAGCACAGATACGCAGTATTTT	CSGDISTDTQYF
TRBJ2-2	TRBV4-3	17	many	NA	TGCGCCAGCAGCCAAGATCCCGCGGCGGAGAACACCGGGGAGCTGTTTTTT	CASSQDPAAENTGELFF
TRBJ1-6	TRBV7-2	15	NA	NA	TGTGCCAGCAGCTTAGTGGGGACTTATAATTCACCCCTCCACTTT	CASSLVGTYNSPLHF
TRBJ2-3	TRBV7-2	12	many	NA	TGTGCCAGCAGCTTTTATACAGATACGCAGTATTTT	CASSFYTDTQYF
TRBJ1-1	TRBV6-2/TRBV6-3	13	many	NA	TGTGCCAGCAGTTGGACGTGGACATTTGAAGCTTTCTTT	CASSWTWTFEAFF
TRBJ2-3	TRBV12-3/TRBV12-4	18	few	TRBD1	TGTGCCAGCAGTGAAACGAGGACAGGGACCATGGGCCCAGATACGCAGTATTTT	CASSETRTGTMGPDTQYF
TRBJ2-5	TRBV20-1	13	NA	NA	TGCAGTGCTAGAACCCAACCTGGAGAGACCCAGTACTTC	CSARTQPGETQYF
TRBJ1-5	TRBV2	15	many	NA	TGTGCCAGCACCGCCAGACCCAGCCTCAATCAGCCCCAGCATTTT	CASTARPSLNQPQHF
TRBJ2-7	TRBV5-6	14	many	NA	TGTGCCAGCAGCTGGGGGGAAATTGGCTACGAGCAGTACTTC	CASSWGEIGYEQYF
TRBJ2-7	TRBV12-3/TRBV12-4	15	many	TRBD2	TGTGCCAGCAGTTTAGAAGGACTAGCGGGATACGAGCAGTACTTC	CASSLEGLAGYEQYF
TRBJ2-7	TRBV12-3/TRBV12-4	12	NA	NA	TGTGCCAGCTCCCCAATGGCTGGGGAGCAGTACTTC	CASSPMAGEQYF
TRBJ1-2	TRBV7-2	16	many	NA	TGTGCCAGCAGTCGCGACACTTTAACGAGATTCGATGGCTACACCTTC	CASSRDTLTRFDGYTF
TRBJ2-3	TRBV6-6	14	many	TRBD1	TGTGCCAGCAGTTACACCCGACAGGGGGATACGCAGTATTTT	CASSYTRQGDTQYF
TRBJ2-3	TRBV10-2	15	many	TRBD2	TGCGCCAGCACCGGCGGCGGGGGGCGGGGAGATACGCAGTATTTT	CASTGGGGRGDTQYF
TRBJ2-5	TRBV28	16	NA	TRBD2	TGTGCCAGCAGTCCAGGGACTAGCGGGGGGAAGGAGACCCAGTACTTC	CASSPGTSGGKETQYF
TRBJ2-1	TRBV19	15	many	TRBD1	TGTGCCAGTAGTGTTCTGGGGACAGAGTACAATGAGCAGTTCTTC	CASSVLGTEYNEQFF
TRBJ2-5	TRBV27	16	few	NA	TGTGCCAGCAGTTTGTGGGGACGAGCGCCTGTGCGGACCCAGTACTTC	CASSLWGRAPVRTQYF
TRBJ1-6	TRBV6-5	13	many	NA	TGTGCCAGCAGTTATAGGCCGGCAACACCCCTCCACTTT	CASSYRPATPLHF
TRBJ1-5	TRBV29-1	13	many	NA	TGCAGCGTTGAATTGGGGGGCAGGCAGCCCCAGCATTTT	CSVELGGRQPQHF
TRBJ1-4	TRBV2	13	NA	NA	TGTGCCAGCAACAGGGACCTTAATGAAAAACTGTTTTTT	CASNRDLNEKLFF
TRBJ2-7	TRBV10-3	15	many	TRBD2	TGTGCCATCAGTGAAGGCGGGGGGGCCTATGGCGAGCAGTACTTC	CAISEGGGAYGEQYF
TRBJ2-7	TRBV18	14	few	TRBD2	TGTGCCAGCTCGCCCGGGGGGTCGCCCTACGAGCAGTACTTC	CASSPGGSPYEQYF
TRBJ1-2	TRBV28	15	many	NA	TGTGCCAGCAGTCCCCCAGACATAAACGTCTATGGCTACACCTTC	CASSPPDINVYGYTF
TRBJ2-4	TRBV6-6	15	NA	TRBD2	TGTGCCAGCAGTTACCCCCCCCGGGGGGGATACATTCAGTACTTC	CASSYPPRGGYIQYF